The 17 T cell receptor beta chains presented below share a single source sample, sequenced in a study of T cells in localized non-small cell lung cancer (dated by TCRdb to 2018 to 2020). The library relied on the immunoSEQ multiplex PCR assay. TCRdb provides this immuneACCESS table in a form limited to in-frame rearrangements. Some clones are lacking; in checked studies, under half of them reflect an unresolved V gene, and why the rest are absent is not known. The sample table records 1,500 to 2,000 clones; about 30% of these occur just once. The biggest ten clones account for roughly 10% of the sample. The material was normal lung tissue next to the tumor, obtained before any cancer treatment. These receptors were obtained from a woman aged 35 to 75 with stage III lung adenocarcinoma.

The chain carries TRBV5-1 and TRBJ1-1, with TRBD1 matching 9 bases. The germline V gene has CDR1 SGHRS and CDR2 YFSETQ. With 7 bases clipped from V and 4 bases from J, the junction kept 11 bases outside the gene matches. The length of the CDR3 is 15 residues. The chain's CDR3 is CASRLDGTGSTEAFF. The CDR3 DNA is TGCGCCAGCCGGTTGGACGGGACAGGGTCCACTGAAGCTTTCTTT.

By frequency in the sample, this clone is large. This chain joins TRBV6-8 and TRBJ2-7; D is ambiguous. The V end lost 2 bases, the J end lost 4 bases, and 15 bases lay between the germline ends. CDR3 size: 15 residues. Germline values: CDR1 MNHGY, CDR2 SAAAGT. CDR3 DNA: TGTGCCAGCAGTTACGGGAACTCGCCGATTTACGAGCAGTACTTC. Translating it yields CASSYGNSPIYEQYF.

This clone was found a few times. This sequence joins TRBV11-3 and TRBJ2-2; D call uncertain. From germline, CDR1 is SGHNT and CDR2 YENEEA. Trimming shortened V by 5 bases and J by 1 base, and 14 bases separated the two germline ends. The CDR3 is 16 residues long. The CDR3 nucleotides read TGTGCCAGCAGCCCCCGGACCGCTAAGAACACCGGGGAGCTGTTTTTT. This codes for CASSPRTAKNTGELFF.

The gene calls are TRBV19 and TRBJ1-2; 9 nucleotides match TRBD1. Looked up from germline, CDR1 is LNHDA and CDR2 is SQIVND (reference sequence). V lost 7 bases and J lost 2; bases outside the gene matches: 8. The CDR3 has 15 residues. The CDR3 is CASNLIGTGNYGYTF. The CDR3 DNA is TGTGCCAGTAACCTTATCGGGACAGGGAACTATGGCTACACCTTC. The full variable domain, completed using reference TRBV19 and TRBJ1-2, is DGGITQSPKYLFRKEGQNVTLSCEQNLNHDAMYWYRQDPGQGLRLIYYSQIVNDFQKGDIAEGYSVSREKKESFPLTVTSAQKNPTAFYLCASNLIGTGNYGYTFGSGTRLTVV.

Here the CDR3 reads CASSTGQGLGYGYTF. The CDR3, as DNA: TGCGCCAGCAGCACCGGACAGGGGTTAGGCTATGGCTACACCTTC. V is TRBV5-1 and J is TRBJ1-2; 9 bases match TRBD1. This CDR3 has 15 residues. CDR1 is SGHRS, CDR2 YFSETQ, per germline. V lost 4 bases and J lost 4; bases outside the gene matches: 8.

This clone was counted between two and nine times. The V call is TRBV9, the J call TRBJ2-3; D is ambiguous. The CDR3 loop spans 13 amino acids. Per the germline V gene, CDR1 is SGDLS and CDR2 is YYNGEE. The V gene lost 0 bases and the J gene lost 10 bases, with 12 bases spanning the gap. The CDR3 loop is CASSVDVLSAQYF. The CDR3 DNA reads as TGTGCCAGCAGCGTAGACGTGTTGTCGGCGCAGTATTTT.

This clone was counted between two and nine times. The chain recombines TRBV28 with TRBJ2-2, with D possibly called TRBD1 or TRBD2 (5 bases each). Germline CDR1 MDHEN, CDR2 SYDVKM. Trimming shortened V by 8 bases and J by 0 bases, and 16 bases separated the two germline ends. The CDR3 contains 16 residues. CDR3 loop: CASALPGTTNTGELFF. The CDR3 nucleotides are TGTGCCAGCGCTTTACCCGGGACGACGAACACCGGGGAGCTGTTTTTT.

This clone was seen only a few times. This chain joins TRBV11-3 and TRBJ1-2; tentative D call: TRBD1 (5 bases). With 5 bases removed from V and 4 bases from J, the gap between germline ends came to 20 bases. The CDR3 is 16 amino acids. CDR1 is SGHNT and CDR2 is YENEEA in the germline V gene. The chain's CDR3 is CASSRTPNAGSYGYTF. The CDR3 coding sequence is TGTGCCAGCAGCCGGACACCTAATGCGGGAAGCTATGGCTACACCTTC.

The chain has TRBV14 and TRBJ1-3, with D uncertain. Germline V CDR1 and CDR2: SGHDN, FVKESK. This CDR3 region has 14 residues. Trimming stripped 4 bases from V and 0 bases from J, with 7 bases between. CDR3 protein: CASSPGFSGNTIYF. CDR3 DNA: TGTGCCAGCAGCCCCGGGTTCTCTGGAAACACCATATATTTT.

V is TRBV5-1 and J is TRBJ1-4, with 7 bases identical to TRBD1. V lost 2 bases and J lost 5; bases outside the gene matches: 6. CDR3 length: 15 residues. Germline-derived CDR1 and CDR2 are SGHRS and YFSETQ. The DNA for the CDR3 is TGCGCCAGCAGCTTACAGGGACAGCAGAATGAAAAACTGTTTTTT. Protein product: CASSLQGQQNEKLFF.

This clone is labeled as medium-sized. This chain uses TRBV11-3 with TRBJ2-3; the match to TRBD2 covers 11 bases. CDR1 SGHNT and CDR2 YENEEA come from the germline V gene. The V gene end was trimmed by 5 bases and the J gene end by 4 bases; junction bases not matched to a gene: 5. CDR3 length: 15 residues. CDR3 in DNA: TGTGCCAGCAGCCAACTAGCGGGAGTAGCAGATACGCAGTATTTT. Its protein is CASSQLAGVADTQYF. Full variable domain (rest looked up from reference TRBV11-3 and TRBJ2-3): EAGVVQSPRYKIIEKKQPVAFWCNPISGHNTLYWYLQNLGQGPELLIRYENEEAVDDSQLPKDRFSAERLKGVDSTLKIQPAELGDSAVYLCASSQLAGVADTQYFGPGTRLTVL.

The chain uses TRBV5-1 and TRBJ2-3; 11 nucleotides agree with TRBD2. V lost 0 bases, J lost 4 bases, and 7 bases stayed unmatched. CDR1 SGHRS and CDR2 YFSETQ come from the germline V gene. The CDR3 spans 17 residues. Here the CDR3 reads CASSLELAGAGADTQYF. The DNA for the CDR3 is TGCGCCAGCAGCTTGGAACTAGCGGGGGCCGGGGCAGATACGCAGTATTTT.

This clone was recorded a few times. The rearrangement links TRBV1 to TRBJ1-2. TRBV1 is classified as a pseudogene. This CDR3 comprises 15 residues. The CDR3 loop reads CASSPKGEAPKGYTF. In DNA form, the CDR3 reads TGCGCCAGCAGTCCCAAGGGAGAGGCGCCTAAAGGCTACACCTTC.

V and J are TRBV11-1 and TRBJ2-5; 8 positions match TRBD2. The CDR3 contains 15 residues. Per germline, CDR1 SGHAT and CDR2 FQDESV (reference sequence). Trimming took 3 bases from V and 5 from J; bases not matched to a gene: 8. DNA for the CDR3: TGTGCCAGCAGCTTGTCATGGCGGGAGGACGAGACCCAGTACTTC. It codes for CASSLSWREDETQYF.

This clone was seen only a few times. The chain employs TRBV15 and TRBJ1-3; TRBD1 might be the D (5 bases). Germline loops: CDR1 LNHNV, CDR2 YYDKDF (reference sequence). CDR3 length equals 15 residues. Trimming stripped 0 bases from V and 0 bases from J, with 6 bases between. The CDR3 bases are TGTGCCACCAGCAGAGATCAGGGCTCTGGAAACACCATATATTTT. Translated, it gives CATSRDQGSGNTIYF.

Worth noting for this clone: The germline gene is not matched at one end of the junction; a read error may be the cause. This chain joins TRBV29-1 and TRBJ1-1; D is uncertain. The CDR3 is made up of 16 amino acids. CDR1 and CDR2 (germline): SQVTM, ANQGSEA. The CDR3 spells CSVEGGPETLNTEAFF. The DNA for the CDR3 is TGCAGCGTCGAAGGTGGGCCTGAGACTTTGAACACTGAAGCTTTCTTT.

The rearrangement joins TRBV30 to TRBJ2-5; 8 positions agree with TRBD2. Germline CDR1 GTSNPN, CDR2 SVGIG (reference sequence). Germline trimming cut 3 bases from V and 5 bases from J; bases unmatched to any gene: 8. The CDR3 runs to 14 residues. CDR3 in DNA: TGTGCCTGGAGCCCGGGACTAGGGGGGGAGACCCAGTACTTC. Protein sequence: CAWSPGLGGETQYF.